This T cell receptor beta chain was sequenced for a study of Ad26.COV2.S vaccination and SARS-CoV-2 variants. V lost 1 base to trimming and J lost 0 bases, with 16 bases between them. This CDR3 is 18 amino acids long. In germline, CDR1 is SGHVS, CDR2 FQNEAQ. Turning to this clone: Its antigen remains unidentified.

Treatment defined: 15 to 20 received Ad26.COV2.S at low or high dose, single or two shots; 5 received placebo; per-sample allocation not given. Samples analyzed were those drawn on day 63 after the first vaccine or placebo injection. General observations from the study: Similar non-spike TCR breadth was seen in vaccine and placebo recipients. Total T cell responses may have been underestimated by the TCR breadth and depth analyses.

Measured with immunoSEQ multiplex PCR; TCRdb has only the in-frame clones, and not every one. Among 380,000 or so clones, about four fifths were seen once, and the ten largest hold roughly 7.4%. This clonotype was obtained from a person between 18 and 60 years old who received the Ad26.COV2.S COVID-19 vaccine or a placebo. This specimen was peripheral blood, taken in a trial of Ad26.COV2.S vaccine versus placebo. The chain is built from TRBV7-8 and TRBJ1-3, with D unclear. DNA of the CDR3: TGTGCCAGCAGCTTAGAATCAGTGTGGTTTACCTCTGGAAACACCATATATTTT. It yields the protein CASSLESVWFTSGNTIYF.